The next 9 T cell receptor beta chains were all read from a single sample in a study of regulatory T cells in long-lasting Graves disease. Building the TCR beta libraries relied on iRepertoire HTBI primers, and CDR3 regions underwent Arm-PCR. TCRdb fed the multiplex PCR reads into MiXCR, producing one record per CDR3 protein. The table shows 240,000 or so distinct CDR3 sequences, with around 21% occurring only once. As to time point: newly diagnosed GD, antithyroid drugs for less than 3 months. PBMC RNA served as the TCR library source. Here the sequenced sample was peripheral blood mononuclear cells (PBMCs), taken at new diagnosis, from a patient treated with antithyroid drugs. The receptors were sampled from a female donor with Graves disease.

The sample holds many counts of this clonotype. The rearrangement uses TRBV7-2 and TRBJ2-1, with 7 bases lining up with TRBD2. V was pared by 1 base and J by 2 bases, with 5 bases of the junction left unmatched. The V gene's germline CDR1 is SGHTA and CDR2 FQGNSA. The CDR3 consists of 16 residues. CDR3 residues: CASSLDVGGPYNEQFF. CDR3 in DNA: TGTGCCAGCAGCTTAGACGTGGGAGGGCCCTACAATGAGCAGTTCTTC.

This clonotype was observed at least ten times. V is TRBV11-3 and J is TRBJ2-1; 11 bases are shared with TRBD2. CDR3 length: 15 amino acids. Germline CDR1 and CDR2: SGHNT and YENEEA. J was trimmed by 7 bases and V by 3 bases; bases with no gene match: 5. CDR3 amino acids: CASSFVTSGKNEQFF. CDR3 coding DNA: TGTGCCAGCAGCTTCGTGACTAGCGGGAAGAATGAGCAGTTCTTC.

This clonotype was counted at least ten times. This chain uses TRBV11-2 with TRBJ2-7, with 8 bases matching TRBD2. CDR1 is SGHAT and CDR2 is FQNNGV in the germline V gene. The V segment lost 1 base and the J segment 2 bases; nucleotides outside the gene matches: 10. The CDR3 is 17 amino acids. In DNA, the CDR3 is TGTGCCAGCAGCTTAGTTCGGGACGCGGGGGGTACCTACGAGCAGTACTTC. Translating gives CASSLVRDAGGTYEQYF. Supplemented by reference TRBV11-2 and TRBJ2-7, the full variable domain reads EAGVAQSPRYKIIEKRQSVAFWCNPISGHATLYWYQQILGQGPKLLIQFQNNGVVDDSQLPKDRFSAERLKGVDSTLKIQPAKLEDSAVYLCASSLVRDAGGTYEQYFGPGTRLTVT.

This clonotype was picked up many times. The gene calls are TRBV14 and TRBJ2-5; D is uncertain. The V end was cut by 3 bases, the J end by 2 bases, with 13 bases between. In germline, CDR1 is SGHDN, CDR2 FVKESK. The length of the CDR3 is 15 residues. The CDR3 DNA is TGTGCCAGCAGCCATGGGGATTTATGGCAAGAGACCCAGTACTTC. It codes for CASSHGDLWQETQYF.

The chain couples TRBV7-9 to TRBJ1-2, with TRBD1 matching 10 bases. J was trimmed by 6 bases and V by 3 bases; bases with no gene match: 7. Germline V gene data show CDR1 as SEHNR and CDR2 as FQNEAQ (reference sequence). There are 15 residues in the CDR3. The CDR3: CASSLSRDRGDGYTF. The CDR3 region has the DNA TGTGCCAGCAGCTTGTCCCGGGACAGGGGAGATGGCTACACCTTC. The whole variable domain, filled in from reference TRBV7-9 and TRBJ1-2, reads DTGVSQNPRHKITKRGQNVTFRCDPISEHNRLYWYRQTLGQGPEFLTYFQNEAQLEKSRLLSDRFSAERPKGSFSTLEIQRTEQGDSAMYLCASSLSRDRGDGYTFGSGTRLTVV.

This clonotype showed up just a few times. The rearrangement links TRBV9 to TRBJ1-2; perhaps TRBD1 as D (5 bases). The ends were cut back, 0 bases at V and 6 bases at J, with 9 bases in the middle. The CDR3 consists of 13 residues. The germline gives CDR1 SGDLS, CDR2 YYNGEE. CDR3 in DNA: TGTGCCAGCAGCGTAGCTACGGGGGATGGCTACACCTTC. Its protein is CASSVATGDGYTF.

Many counts were recorded for this clonotype. The rearrangement uses TRBV6-2 or TRBV6-3 and TRBJ2-1; D is possibly TRBD2 (5 bases). Between the trimmed V and J ends, which lost 5 bases and 6 bases, there was a span of 11 bases. From germline, CDR1 is MNHEY and CDR2 SVGEGT. This CDR3 has 13 amino acids. DNA for the CDR3: TGTGCCAGCAGTAGGACTCAAACCAATGAGCAGTTCTTC. Its translation: CASSRTQTNEQFF.

The chain links TRBV7-9 to TRBJ2-7; 8 bases map to TRBD2. Germline CDR1 and CDR2: SEHNR and FQNEAQ (reference sequence). The V segment lost 2 bases and the J segment 0 bases; nucleotides outside the gene matches: 12. The CDR3 is made up of 18 amino acids. CDR3: CASSLIFGSGGSSYEQYF. The CDR3, as DNA: TGTGCCAGCAGCTTAATTTTTGGAAGCGGGGGAAGCTCCTACGAGCAGTACTTC.

This clonotype was recorded a few times. This may be a read error: a much more frequent sequence differs by one nucleotide. This chain connects TRBV7-2 to TRBJ2-3; 9 nucleotides line up with TRBD2. This CDR3 region has 18 residues. V was clipped by 4 bases and J by 7 bases; unmatched bases: 18. The germline gives CDR1 SGHTA, CDR2 FQGNSA. The CDR3 DNA sequence: TGTACCAGCAGCTCCGACACGAGAGGGCTAGCGGGAATAAATACGCAGTATTTT. Translation gives CTSSSDTRGLAGINTQYF.